Below, 23 T cell receptor beta chains from the same sample are listed, as sequenced in a study of PD-L1 blockade in urothelial cancer. The method was immunoSEQ multiplex PCR; TCRdb's version includes in-frame clones alone and lacks a portion of them. Here the sample spans 100,000 or so clones, approximately 86% being singletons. Source: PBMCs, taken around atezolizumab (anti-PD-L1) treatment. The receptors stem from a man aged 50 to 59 with urothelial cancer.

This chain connects TRBV19 to TRBJ2-1; maybe TRBD1 (5 bases). V lost 6 bases and J 9 bases, leaving 12 bases between the germline ends. Germline V gives CDR1 LNHDA, CDR2 SQIVND (reference sequence). The length of the CDR3 is 12 residues. As DNA, the CDR3 is TGTGCCAGTAGCTACATTAGGGGTGAGCAGTTCTTC. Encoded protein: CASSYIRGEQFF.

This clone occurred once. This chain joins TRBV5-1 and TRBJ2-4, with 10 positions matching TRBD2. Germline trimming cut 0 bases from V and 8 bases from J; bases unmatched to any gene: 11. CDR1 is SGHRS, CDR2 YFSETQ, per germline. The CDR3 covers 17 residues. The CDR3, as DNA: TGCGCCAGCAGCTTGGAGGCTAGCGGGAGAAGTGGGGACATTCAGTACTTC. Translated, it gives CASSLEASGRSGDIQYF. Supplemented by reference TRBV5-1 and TRBJ2-4, the full variable domain reads KAGVTQTPRYLIKTRGQQVTLSCSPISGHRSVSWYQQTPGQGLQFLFEYFSETQRNKGNFPGRFSGRQFSNSRSEMNVSTLELGDSALYLCASSLEASGRSGDIQYFGAGTRLSVL.

This sequence joins TRBV11-3 and TRBJ2-7; D is unresolved. Germline V gives CDR1 SGHNT, CDR2 YENEEA. The germline V and J ends were trimmed by 2 bases and 6 bases, with 11 bases remaining between them. The CDR3 loop spans 13 amino acids. CDR3 residues: CASSLKSGFEQYF. CDR3 nucleotides: TGTGCCAGCAGCTTAAAGTCAGGCTTCGAGCAGTACTTC.

CDR3 DNA: TGCGCCAGCAGCCTTGGGGCTTTGGACAAGACCTACGAGCAGTACTTC. Translating it yields CASSLGALDKTYEQYF. The rearrangement links TRBV5-1 to TRBJ2-7; weak D call: TRBD1 (5 bases). V lost 4 bases to trimming and J lost 2 bases, with 19 bases between them. The length of the CDR3 is 16 residues. The germline CDR1 and CDR2 sequences are SGHRS and YFSETQ.

CDR3 amino acids: CASRFLQGTEAFF. The CDR3 DNA sequence: TGCGCCAGCAGATTCCTCCAGGGAACTGAAGCTTTCTTT. This chain links TRBV5-1 with TRBJ1-1, with a tentative D call TRBD1 (5 bases). Trimming took 5 bases from V and 5 from J, leaving 13 bases between them. This CDR3 comprises 13 residues. From germline, CDR1 is SGHRS and CDR2 YFSETQ.

The CDR3 spells CASSPRPSQETQYF. CDR3 nucleotides: TGTGCCAGCTCACCACGGCCTAGCCAAGAGACCCAGTACTTC. The chain carries TRBV18 and TRBJ2-5; no clear D gene. V was trimmed by 1 base and J by 1 base, leaving 7 bases between them. From germline, CDR1 is KGHSH and CDR2 LQKENI. There are 14 residues in the CDR3.

The chain links TRBV18 to TRBJ2-2; D gene uncertain. CDR1 and CDR2 from the germline V gene are KGHSH and LQKENI. CDR3 length equals 16 residues. The V gene lost 1 base and the J gene lost 4 bases, with 13 bases spanning the gap. This CDR3 is CASSPQSSPITGELFF. CDR3 sequence (DNA): TGTGCCAGCTCACCACAATCTAGTCCGATCACCGGGGAGCTGTTTTTT.

The rearrangement uses TRBV11-1 and TRBJ2-2; TRBD1 is a possible D gene (5 bases). This CDR3 has 14 residues. With 2 bases removed from V and 4 bases from J, the gap between germline ends came to 8 bases. From germline, CDR1 is SGHAT and CDR2 FQDESV (reference sequence). This CDR3 reads CASSLYTGTGELFF. In DNA, the CDR3 is TGTGCCAGCAGCTTATACACAGGCACCGGGGAGCTGTTTTTT.

The J gene is TRBJ2-3, the V gene TRBV28; 10 nucleotides line up with TRBD2. Losses at the gene ends were 2 bases for V and 14 bases for J; bases not matched to a gene: 10. This CDR3 spans 14 amino acids. Germline loops: CDR1 MDHEN, CDR2 SYDVKM. CDR3 DNA: TGTGCCAGCAGTTTACACGGACTAGCGGAAAATTGGTATTTT. This encodes CASSLHGLAENWYF. Looking up the rest from reference TRBV28 and TRBJ2-3 gives the full variable domain: DVKVTQSSRYLVKRTGEKVFLECVQDMDHENMFWYRQDPGLGLRLIYFSYDVKMKEKGDIPEGYSVSREKKERFSLILESASTNQTSMYLCASSLHGLAENWYFGPGTRLTVL.

The chain is built from TRBV7-8 and TRBJ2-7, with 10 bases that match TRBD2. In germline, CDR1 is SGHVS, CDR2 FQNEAQ. V dropped 2 bases and J dropped 2; count of bases not matched to a gene: 3. This CDR3 is built from 15 residues. The CDR3 nucleotides read TGTGCCAGCAGCTTAAGAGCGGGAGGGCCCTACGAGCAGTACTTC. Its translation is CASSLRAGGPYEQYF.

V usage is TRBV30 and J usage is TRBJ1-2, with 7 bases matching TRBD1. The germline V gene encodes CDR1 GTSNPN and CDR2 SVGIG (reference sequence). J lost 8 bases, V lost 4 bases, and 4 bases had no gene match. This CDR3 is built from 11 residues. The CDR3 here is CAWNRGGGYTF. For the CDR3, the DNA is TGTGCCTGGAACAGGGGTGGAGGCTACACCTTC.

This clone was found once. The J gene is TRBJ2-1, the V gene TRBV5-4; 7 bases map to TRBD2. V trimming: 4 bases; J trimming: 2 bases; junction bases outside the gene matches: 6. This CDR3 is 15 amino acids long. Germline V gives CDR1 SGHNT, CDR2 YYREEE (reference sequence). CDR3 amino acids: CASSLPAGAYNEQFF. The CDR3 nucleotides are TGTGCCAGCAGCCTCCCCGCGGGAGCCTACAATGAGCAGTTCTTC.

This sequence joins TRBV6-1 and TRBJ2-1; 7 bases line up with TRBD2. There are 17 residues in the CDR3. Germline V gene sequence: CDR1 MNHNS, CDR2 SASEGT. The trim removed 4 bases at V and 8 bases at J, leaving 17 bases unmatched. Written as DNA, the CDR3 is TGTGCCAGCAGTGCCCACGGAAATGGCGGGAGTATGGATGAGCAGTTCTTC. Protein sequence: CASSAHGNGGSMDEQFF.

The V call is TRBV7-2, the J call TRBJ2-2, with 8 positions matching TRBD2. Germline-derived CDR1 and CDR2 are SGHTA and FQGNSA. The CDR3 is 16 residues long. V lost 5 bases and J lost 2; bases outside the gene matches: 7. Here the CDR3 reads CASSPGGTANTGELFF. The CDR3 coding sequence is TGTGCCAGCAGCCCGGGGGGGACCGCCAACACCGGGGAGCTGTTTTTT. Supplemented by reference TRBV7-2 and TRBJ2-2, the full variable domain reads GAGVSQSPSNKVTEKGKDVELRCDPISGHTALYWYRQSLGQGLEFLIYFQGNSAPDKSGLPSDRFSAERTGGSVSTLTIQRTQQEDSAVYLCASSPGGTANTGELFFGEGSRLTVL.

This chain's CDR3 is CASRLTNTEAFF. The DNA for the CDR3 is TGTGCCAGCAGGTTGACTAACACTGAAGCTTTCTTT. The rearrangement joins TRBV6-6 to TRBJ1-1; the D is unclear. The V gene lost 6 bases and the J gene lost 2 bases, with 7 bases spanning the gap. The germline V gene has CDR1 MNHNY and CDR2 SVGAGI (reference sequence). The CDR3 loop spans 12 amino acids.

The genes are TRBV9 and TRBJ2-1; D is ambiguous. The CDR3 spans 15 residues. V lost 0 bases to trimming and J lost 9 bases, with 16 bases between them. CDR1 is SGDLS, CDR2 YYNGEE, per germline. In nucleotides, the CDR3 is TGTGCCAGCAGCGTAGCTTGGAGTGCCCCTTCTGAGCAGTTCTTC. It specifies CASSVAWSAPSEQFF.

This clone is a singleton in its sample. The chain is built from TRBV7-9 and TRBJ2-2; tentatively, D is TRBD2 (6 bases). V was shortened by 7 bases and J by 3 bases, with 21 bases between the two germline ends. Germline V lookup: CDR1 SEHNR, CDR2 FQNEAQ (reference sequence). This CDR3 is 17 amino acids long. Written as DNA, the CDR3 is TGTGCCAGCATGTTAGCGGTCCTTACGTCGGACACCGGGGAGCTGTTTTTT. This gives the protein CASMLAVLTSDTGELFF.

This clone has just a few counts. V gene TRBV5-1 combines with J gene TRBJ1-1; 7 positions match TRBD1. Trimming took 0 bases from V and 7 from J; bases not matched to a gene: 9. Germline V gene lookup returns CDR1 SGHRS and CDR2 YFSETQ. This CDR3 contains 15 residues. CDR3 residues: CASSLGRDSLNEAFF. CDR3 in DNA: TGCGCCAGCAGCTTGGGCCGGGACAGCCTTAATGAAGCTTTCTTT.

V gene TRBV11-2 combines with J gene TRBJ2-6, with D unclear. This CDR3 comprises 15 residues. CDR1 is SGHAT, CDR2 FQNNGV, per germline. V lost 4 bases and J lost 0, with 7 bases in between. This chain's CDR3 is CASSSSVSGANVLTF. As DNA, the CDR3 is TGTGCCAGCAGCTCGTCTGTCTCTGGGGCCAACGTCCTGACTTTC.

The V gene is TRBV11-1, the J gene TRBJ2-3; possible D gene TRBD2, 5 bases. V was pared by 5 bases and J by 1 base, with 16 bases between. Germline loops: CDR1 SGHAT, CDR2 FQDESV (reference sequence). The CDR3 has 16 residues. The CDR3 region has the DNA TGTGCCAGCAGCCCCCTTGGGAGCGTGCGCACAGATACGCAGTATTTT. Its protein is CASSPLGSVRTDTQYF.

The genes are TRBV5-6 and TRBJ1-2; 8 bases match TRBD1. The CDR3 sequence is 13 residues long. J lost 4 bases, V lost 4 bases, and 3 bases had no gene match. Per the germline V gene, CDR1 is SGHDT and CDR2 is YYEEEE. In DNA, the CDR3 is TGTGCCAGCAGCGCGGACAGGGTCTATGGCTACACCTTC. Translated: CASSADRVYGYTF. The whole variable domain, filled in from reference TRBV5-6 and TRBJ1-2, reads DAGVTQSPTHLIKTRGQQVTLRCSPKSGHDTVSWYQQALGQGPQFIFQYYEEEERQRGNFPDRFSGHQFPNYSSELNVNALLLGDSALYLCASSADRVYGYTFGSGTRLTVV.

This sequence joins TRBV5-6 and TRBJ1-4, with 8 nucleotides matching TRBD1. The CDR3 extends over 17 amino acids. Germline assignment: CDR1 SGHDT and CDR2 YYEEEE. J was trimmed by 7 bases and V by 4 bases; bases with no gene match: 15. The DNA for the CDR3 is TGTGCCAGCAGCCGACAGGGGAAGGGGCTATTAGGTGAAAAACTGTTTTTT. Translated: CASSRQGKGLLGEKLFF. Complete variable domain (other parts from reference TRBV5-6 and TRBJ1-4): DAGVTQSPTHLIKTRGQQVTLRCSPKSGHDTVSWYQQALGQGPQFIFQYYEEEERQRGNFPDRFSGHQFPNYSSELNVNALLLGDSALYLCASSRQGKGLLGEKLFFGSGTQLSVL.

The chain is built from TRBV5-5 and TRBJ1-4; the match to TRBD1 covers 7 bases. From germline, CDR1 is SGHKS and CDR2 YYEKEE (reference sequence). V lost 2 bases and J lost 4; bases outside the gene matches: 8. The CDR3 is 16 residues long. CDR3 nucleotides: TGTGCCAGCAGCTTCCCGAGGACAGGTTATAATGAAAAACTGTTTTTT. As protein: CASSFPRTGYNEKLFF.